The clone carrying this TCR gamma chain was detected only a few times. What it binds is not known. Extracted RNA was reverse transcribed into cDNA. Multiplex PCR used pooled V-gene forward primers and a constant-region reverse primer to amplify CDR3s. TCRdb redid clone calling on the multiplex PCR reads using CATT. The sample carries 25,000 to 35,000 gamma-chain clones, more than 15% recorded once. The entry originates in a study of Vδ1+ human thymocytes. Overall study results and limits: Thymic TRG and TRD repertoires appeared highly polyclonal, with Gaussian CDR3 length distributions.

This CDR3 contains 12 residues. V lost 0 bases to trimming and J lost 8 bases; unmatched junction nucleotides: 4. Germline V gene data show CDR1 as GITISATS and CDR2 as ISYDGTV (reference sequence). After alphabeta T cell depletion, CD3+ Vdelta1+ Vdelta2- thymocytes were sorted. Source material: Vdelta1+ gamma-delta thymocytes from the thymus. Subset: FACS-sorted CD3+ TCRalphabeta- TCRVdelta1+ TCRVdelta2- thymocytes. V gene TRGV9 combines with J gene TRGJ1 or TRGJ2. The receptor was isolated from a boy in the first two years of life who had congenital heart surgery. CDR3 sequence (DNA): TGTGCCTTGTGGGAGGTGCTCCATAAGAAACTCTTT. This encodes CALWEVLHKKLF.